This T cell receptor (beta chain) was sequenced for a study of T cell responses to AZD1222 COVID-19 vaccine. This CDR3 is 14 amino acids long. The germline gives CDR1 MNHEY, CDR2 SVGAGI. Trimming cost V 3 bases and J 7 bases, with 10 bases left between them. For this clone: Its antigen is as yet unknown.

General study findings and limits: Every sample of the repertoires postdated the peak T cell response. Just a handful of AZD1222 recipients were seropositive at baseline. Nearly half of the spike-specific TCRs reportedly recognize variant regions that carry no mutations.

Profiling relied on immunoSEQ multiplex PCR, and the TCRdb table lists in-frame clones only, not all of them. The table lists more than 80,000 clones, 88% of them singletons. This material consisted of peripheral blood, taken on day 0 of MenACWY control vaccination. The clonotype was recovered from an adult in good health. This chain connects TRBV6-5 to TRBJ1-6; D is undetermined. The CDR3 DNA reads TGTGCCAGCAGTTATAATCAGTTAAATTCACCCCTCCACTTT. Encoded protein: CASSYNQLNSPLHF.